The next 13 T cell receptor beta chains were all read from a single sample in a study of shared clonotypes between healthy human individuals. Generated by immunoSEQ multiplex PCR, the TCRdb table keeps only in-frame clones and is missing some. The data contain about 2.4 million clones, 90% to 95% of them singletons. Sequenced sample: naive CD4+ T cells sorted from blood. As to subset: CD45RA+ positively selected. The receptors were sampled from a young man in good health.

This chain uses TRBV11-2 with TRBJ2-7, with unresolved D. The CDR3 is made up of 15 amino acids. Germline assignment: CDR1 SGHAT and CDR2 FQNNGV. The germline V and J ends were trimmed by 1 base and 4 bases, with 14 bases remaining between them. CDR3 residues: CASSLVVGLGYEQYF. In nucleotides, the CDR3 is TGTGCCAGCAGCTTAGTGGTTGGGTTAGGATACGAGCAGTACTTC.

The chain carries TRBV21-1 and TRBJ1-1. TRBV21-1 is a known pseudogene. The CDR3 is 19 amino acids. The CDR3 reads CASSKTLGIPEYMNTEAFF. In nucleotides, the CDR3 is TGTGCCAGCAGCAAAACGTTAGGCATCCCCGAATATATGAACACTGAAGCTTTCTTT.

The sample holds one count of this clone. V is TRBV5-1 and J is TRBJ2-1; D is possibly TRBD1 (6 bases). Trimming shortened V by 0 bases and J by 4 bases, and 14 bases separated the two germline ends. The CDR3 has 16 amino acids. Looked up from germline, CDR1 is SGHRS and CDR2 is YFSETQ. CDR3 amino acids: CASSLERQGKYNEQFF. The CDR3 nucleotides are TGCGCCAGCAGCTTGGAGCGCCAGGGGAAATACAATGAGCAGTTCTTC.

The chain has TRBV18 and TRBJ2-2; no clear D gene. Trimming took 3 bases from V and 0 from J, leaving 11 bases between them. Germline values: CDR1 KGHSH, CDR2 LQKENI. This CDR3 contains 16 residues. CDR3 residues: CASSPFTNTNTGELFF. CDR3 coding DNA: TGTGCCAGCTCACCGTTTACCAATACGAACACCGGGGAGCTGTTTTTT.

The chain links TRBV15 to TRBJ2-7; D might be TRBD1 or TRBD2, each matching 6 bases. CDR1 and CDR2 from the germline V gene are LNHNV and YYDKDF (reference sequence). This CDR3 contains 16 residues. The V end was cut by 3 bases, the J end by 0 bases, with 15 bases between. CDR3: CATSRLGGGDSYEQYF. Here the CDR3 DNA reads TGTGCCACCAGCAGGTTGGGGGGCGGGGACTCCTACGAGCAGTACTTC.

The CDR3 reads CASSLVGGVTSNQPQHF. The CDR3 bases are TGTGCCAGCAGCTTAGTTGGGGGAGTGACAAGCAATCAGCCCCAGCATTTT. V gene TRBV7-2 combines with J gene TRBJ1-5; maybe TRBD1 (5 bases). Deletions cut 1 base from V and 1 base from J, with 14 bases between. Germline lookup yields CDR1 SGHTA and CDR2 FQGNSA. This CDR3 comprises 17 residues.

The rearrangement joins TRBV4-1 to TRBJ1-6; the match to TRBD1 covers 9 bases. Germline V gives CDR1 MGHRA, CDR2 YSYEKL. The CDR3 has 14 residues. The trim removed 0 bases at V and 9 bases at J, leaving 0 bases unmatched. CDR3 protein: CASSQETGGSPLHF. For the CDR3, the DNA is TGCGCCAGCAGCCAAGAGACAGGGGGTTCACCCCTCCACTTT.

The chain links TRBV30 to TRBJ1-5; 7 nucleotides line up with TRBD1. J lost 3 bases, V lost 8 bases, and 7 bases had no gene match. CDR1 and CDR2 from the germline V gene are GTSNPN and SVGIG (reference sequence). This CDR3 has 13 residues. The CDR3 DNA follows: TGTGCCGTTGAGACAGGGAACAATCAGCCCCAGCATTTT. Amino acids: CAVETGNNQPQHF.

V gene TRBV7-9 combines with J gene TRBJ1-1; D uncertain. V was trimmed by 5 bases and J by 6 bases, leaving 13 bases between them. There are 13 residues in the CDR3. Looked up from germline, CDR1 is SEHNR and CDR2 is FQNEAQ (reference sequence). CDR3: CASSLPPGPEAFF. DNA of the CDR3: TGTGCCAGCAGCCTTCCGCCGGGCCCTGAAGCTTTCTTT.

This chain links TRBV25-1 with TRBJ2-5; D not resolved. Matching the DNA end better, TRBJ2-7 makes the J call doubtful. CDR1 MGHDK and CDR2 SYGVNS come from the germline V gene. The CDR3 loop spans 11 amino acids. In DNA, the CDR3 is TGTGCCAGCAGTGTGAACTACGAGCAGTACTTC. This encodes CASSVNYEQYF.

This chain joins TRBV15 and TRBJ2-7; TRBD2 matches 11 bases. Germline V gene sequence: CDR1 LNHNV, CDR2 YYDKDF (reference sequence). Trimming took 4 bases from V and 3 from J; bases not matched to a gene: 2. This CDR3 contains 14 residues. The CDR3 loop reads CATSKTSGSYEQYF. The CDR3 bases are TGTGCCACCAGCAAAACTAGCGGGAGCTACGAGCAGTACTTC.

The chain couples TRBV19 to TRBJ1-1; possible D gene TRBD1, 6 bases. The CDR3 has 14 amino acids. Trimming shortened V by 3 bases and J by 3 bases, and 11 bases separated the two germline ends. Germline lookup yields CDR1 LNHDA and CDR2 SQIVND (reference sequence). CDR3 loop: CASSIAGGDTEAFF. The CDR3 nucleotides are TGTGCCAGTAGTATTGCCGGGGGCGACACTGAAGCTTTCTTT.

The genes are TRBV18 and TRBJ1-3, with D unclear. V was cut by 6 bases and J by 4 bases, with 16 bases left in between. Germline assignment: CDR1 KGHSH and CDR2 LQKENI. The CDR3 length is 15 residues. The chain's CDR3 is CASSPRTDGGNTIYF. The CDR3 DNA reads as TGTGCCAGCTCGCCTCGAACAGATGGGGGAAACACCATATATTTT.